These 26 T cell receptor beta chains were sequenced from one sample in a study of blood T cell repertoires in COVID-19. Repertoires were generated with immunoSEQ multiplex PCR, while TCRdb's copy carries only in-frame clones and drops some. The sample has 120,000 or so clones; 88% are singletons. Input material: peripheral blood. The receptors come from a human donor in a cohort sampled during active COVID-19.

The rearrangement links TRBV7-9 to TRBJ2-5; 7 bases are a match to TRBD1. The CDR3 has 14 residues. The germline CDR1 and CDR2 sequences are SEHNR and FQNEAQ (reference sequence). Unmatched junction bases numbered 8, after V lost 6 bases and J lost 4 bases. The CDR3 reads CASSSSGGRETQYF. DNA of the CDR3: TGTGCCAGCAGTTCCTCAGGGGGTCGAGAGACCCAGTACTTC.

V and J are TRBV9 and TRBJ2-7; D is unclear. The CDR3 sequence is 16 residues long. The V gene lost 0 bases and the J gene lost 0 bases, with 13 bases spanning the gap. CDR1 is SGDLS and CDR2 is YYNGEE in the germline V gene. The CDR3 here is CASSVAPVANSYEQYF. The DNA for the CDR3 is TGTGCCAGCAGCGTAGCTCCGGTCGCCAACTCCTACGAGCAGTACTTC. Based on the CDR3 plus reference TRBV9 and TRBJ2-7, the full variable domain is DSGVTQTPKHLITATGQRVTLRCSPRSGDLSVYWYQQSLDQGLQFLIQYYNGEERAKGNILERFSAQQFPDLHSELNLSSLELGDSALYFCASSVAPVANSYEQYFGPGTRLTVT.

The J gene is TRBJ2-7, the V gene TRBV18, with TRBD2 identical over 12 bases. CDR1 and CDR2 (germline): KGHSH, LQKENI. V was clipped by 5 bases and J by 6 bases; unmatched bases: 2. The CDR3 length is 13 residues. CDR3 DNA sequence: TGTGCCAGCTCATCACTAGCGGGAGGCGAGCAGTACTTC. It encodes CASSSLAGGEQYF.

This chain uses TRBV6-1 with TRBJ2-1, with TRBD2 matching 8 bases. Germline CDR1 MNHNS, CDR2 SASEGT. V lost 2 bases to trimming and J lost 6 bases; unmatched junction nucleotides: 6. This CDR3 has 15 residues. The CDR3 sequence is CASSETAGGSNEQFF. The CDR3 DNA is TGTGCCAGCAGTGAAACGGCGGGGGGCTCCAATGAGCAGTTCTTC.

The rearrangement uses TRBV27 and TRBJ2-7; D is unresolved. Per germline, CDR1 MNHEY and CDR2 SMNVEV (reference sequence). This CDR3 contains 11 residues. The V and J ends lost 4 bases and 7 bases respectively, with 8 bases between them. In DNA form, the CDR3 reads TGTGCCAGCAGTTCACCAGCGGAGCAGTACTTC. As protein: CASSSPAEQYF.

V gene TRBV29-1 combines with J gene TRBJ1-4; weak D call: TRBD1 (6 bases). This CDR3 has 15 residues. Germline-derived CDR1 and CDR2 are SQVTM and ANQGSEA. V was shortened by 1 base and J by 3 bases, with 12 bases between the two germline ends. CDR3 sequence (DNA): TGCAGCGTTGAAGGGGGCAGGGGAGCTAATGAAAAACTGTTTTTT. Protein product: CSVEGGRGANEKLFF.

The V and J genes are TRBV7-2 and TRBJ2-3, with 11 bases identical to TRBD2. V shed 4 bases, J shed 4 bases, and the junction held 10 bases outside the gene matches. The CDR3 has 17 residues. Germline-derived CDR1 and CDR2 are SGHTA and FQGNSA. The CDR3 nucleotides read TGTGCCAGCAGCTCCCGACCTAGCGGGGGGTGGGCAGATACGCAGTATTTT. Translation gives CASSSRPSGGWADTQYF.

The chain couples TRBV3-1 (or the pseudogene TRBV3-2) to TRBJ2-2, with D unresolved. CDR1 is LGHDT, CDR2 YNNKEL, per germline (reference sequence). The CDR3 sequence is 15 residues long. Trimming removed 3 bases from V and 9 bases from J, with 17 bases in between. CDR3 residues: CASSQVLEISRELFF. DNA of the CDR3: TGTGCCAGCAGCCAGGTTCTCGAGATTAGTCGGGAGCTGTTTTTT.

Details on this clone: This sample also contains other DNA sequences that code for the same CDR3. The chain combines TRBV19 with TRBJ1-2; 9 bases align to TRBD1. The germline gives CDR1 LNHDA, CDR2 SQIVND (reference sequence). This CDR3 region has 14 residues. V shed 3 bases, J shed 6 bases, and the junction held 5 bases outside the gene matches. CDR3 sequence: CASSIRGQGHGYTF. The DNA of the CDR3 is TGTGCCAGTAGTATTAGGGGACAGGGCCATGGCTACACCTTC.

The rearrangement uses TRBV4-2 and TRBJ2-2; D may be TRBD2 (5 bases). This CDR3 has 17 amino acids. The germline CDR1 and CDR2 sequences are LGHNA and YNFKEQ. Trimming removed 0 bases at V and 0 bases at J, with 11 bases between. The CDR3 DNA reads TGTGCCAGCAGCCAAGATATGGGAGACTCGAACACCGGGGAGCTGTTTTTT. This encodes CASSQDMGDSNTGELFF.

The V gene is TRBV27, the J gene TRBJ1-1; D not certain. This CDR3 is built from 15 residues. Germline-derived CDR1 and CDR2 are MNHEY and SMNVEV (reference sequence). V was clipped by 3 bases and J by 5 bases, with 16 bases between them. The CDR3 sequence: CASSFGWLAGTEAFF. The CDR3 DNA sequence: TGTGCCAGCAGTTTTGGGTGGCTTGCGGGGACTGAAGCTTTCTTT.

The CDR3 is CASSLGGQGIEQFF. In DNA, the CDR3 is TGTGCCAGCAGCTTAGGTGGGCAGGGGATTGAGCAGTTCTTC. The genes are TRBV11-2 and TRBJ2-1, with D perhaps matching TRBD1 (6 bases). Trimming took off 1 base at V and 9 bases at J, with 13 bases between the two ends. The CDR3 sequence is 14 residues long. CDR1 is SGHAT and CDR2 is FQNNGV in the germline V gene.

The rearrangement joins TRBV25-1 to TRBJ2-7; 7 bases are shared with TRBD2. Germline lookup yields CDR1 MGHDK and CDR2 SYGVNS. The ends lost 1 base at V and 3 bases at J; junction bases unmatched: 6. The CDR3 has 15 residues. CDR3: CASSESGRTYYEQYF. For the CDR3, the DNA is TGTGCCAGCAGTGAATCCGGGAGGACATACTACGAGCAGTACTTC.

The chain employs TRBV28 and TRBJ2-3; D is perhaps TRBD2 (6 bases). Germline V gives CDR1 MDHEN, CDR2 SYDVKM. CDR3 size: 14 residues. Trimming pared 7 bases from V and 0 bases from J, leaving 11 bases between. CDR3 loop: CASTGGTSTDTQYF. As DNA, the CDR3 is TGTGCCAGCACTGGGGGGACTAGCACAGATACGCAGTATTTT.

The genes are TRBV5-1 and TRBJ2-1; 7 bases align to TRBD1. Germline V gene lookup returns CDR1 SGHRS and CDR2 YFSETQ. The CDR3 is 15 amino acids. V lost 0 bases and J lost 8; bases outside the gene matches: 8. This chain's CDR3 is CASSLGNRGRDEQFF. The CDR3 DNA reads TGCGCCAGCAGCTTGGGCAACAGGGGCCGGGATGAGCAGTTCTTC.

The chain recombines TRBV2 with TRBJ2-5, with D possibly matching TRBD1 (5 bases). Looked up from germline, CDR1 is SNHLY and CDR2 is FYNNEI. Trimming pared 6 bases from V and 3 bases from J, leaving 14 bases between. The CDR3 spans 14 residues. In nucleotides, the CDR3 is TGTGCCAGCAGCGCATGGGGCAGTGAAGAGACCCAGTACTTC. Translation: CASSAWGSEETQYF. Together with reference TRBV2 and TRBJ2-5, the CDR3 gives the full variable domain: EPEVTQTPSHQVTQMGQEVILRCVPISNHLYFYWYRQILGQKVEFLVSFYNNEISEKSEIFDDQFSVERPDGSNFTLKIRSTKLEDSAMYFCASSAWGSEETQYFGPGTRLLVL.

V is TRBV28 and J is TRBJ1-2, with D perhaps matching TRBD1 (5 bases). The CDR3 runs 13 residues. CDR1 and CDR2 (germline): MDHEN, SYDVKM. The V gene lost 6 bases and the J gene lost 2 bases, with 10 bases spanning the gap. The CDR3 DNA reads TGTGCCAGCAGAATCGACAGAAACTATGGCTACACCTTC. Its protein product is CASRIDRNYGYTF.

This rearrangement joins TRBV10-3 to TRBJ2-7; perhaps TRBD2 as D (6 bases). The CDR3 contains 16 residues. Trimming shortened V by 0 bases and J by 3 bases, and 15 bases separated the two germline ends. Germline V gene lookup returns CDR1 ENHRY and CDR2 SYGVKD. CDR3 nucleotide sequence: TGTGCCATCAGTGAGTCCATCGGGACTGCAAACTACGAGCAGTACTTC. It translates to CAISESIGTANYEQYF.

DNA of the CDR3: TGTGCCAGCAGCTTAATAGGACAACTAAACACCGGGGAGCTGTTTTTT. It encodes CASSLIGQLNTGELFF. The chain uses TRBV11-2 and TRBJ2-2, with D perhaps matching TRBD1 (5 bases). The CDR3 consists of 16 residues. V was trimmed by 2 bases and J by 2 bases, leaving 12 bases between them. CDR1 and CDR2 from the germline V gene are SGHAT and FQNNGV.

The rearrangement uses TRBV1 and TRBJ2-7; the DNA was not used to check the table's D call, TRBD2. TRBV1 is marked as a pseudogene. The CDR3 length is 17 residues. In nucleotides, the CDR3 is TGCACCAGCAGCCAGCTCTCGAGGGCCCAGCCTTTATACGAGCAGTACTTC. Translation: CTSSQLSRAQPLYEQYF.

V gene TRBV10-3 combines with J gene TRBJ1-2, with unresolved D. The CDR3 covers 16 residues. The ends were cut back, 2 bases at V and 5 bases at J, with 18 bases in the middle. CDR1 is ENHRY and CDR2 is SYGVKD in the germline V gene. CDR3 sequence: CAISEGSADFLYGYTF. CDR3 DNA: TGTGCCATCAGTGAGGGGAGCGCGGACTTTCTGTATGGCTACACCTTC.

The rearrangement joins TRBV28 to TRBJ1-5, with TRBD1 as a possible D gene (5 bases). This CDR3 region has 13 residues. The ends were cut back, 8 bases at V and 4 bases at J, with 12 bases in the middle. Germline V gene data show CDR1 as MDHEN and CDR2 as SYDVKM. The CDR3 DNA sequence: TGTGCCAGCGGGGGGGTGGCAAATCAGCCCCAGCATTTT. This encodes CASGGVANQPQHF.

CDR3 sequence: CASSQVGGPEEQYF. DNA for the CDR3: TGCGCCAGCAGCCAAGTAGGTGGGCCCGAAGAGCAGTACTTC. The chain couples TRBV4-1 to TRBJ2-7; D not certain. The V gene lost 1 base and the J gene lost 7 bases, with 14 bases spanning the gap. CDR1 MGHRA and CDR2 YSYEKL come from the germline V gene. There are 14 residues in the CDR3.

The genes are TRBV7-9 and TRBJ2-2, with TRBD2 as a possible D gene (5 bases). The germline gives CDR1 SEHNR, CDR2 FQNEAQ (reference sequence). Trimming took off 5 bases at V and 5 bases at J, with 21 bases between the two ends. This CDR3 contains 17 residues. CDR3: CASSQRGQISSTGELFF. For the CDR3, the DNA is TGTGCCAGCAGCCAGAGAGGGCAGATCTCAAGTACCGGGGAGCTGTTTTTT.

This chain joins TRBV5-4 and TRBJ2-5; D possibly corresponds to TRBD2 (6 bases). The V end was cut by 4 bases, the J end by 2 bases, with 9 bases between. This CDR3 comprises 13 residues. The germline V gene has CDR1 SGHNT and CDR2 YYREEE (reference sequence). The CDR3 DNA reads as TGTGCCAGCAGCGTGGGACTTCAAGAGACCCAGTACTTC. Translated, it gives CASSVGLQETQYF.

The chain combines TRBV5-1 with TRBJ2-5; D may be TRBD1 (5 bases). Trimming stripped 6 bases from V and 4 bases from J, with 7 bases between. Germline CDR1 reads SGHRS; CDR2 reads YFSETQ. The CDR3 runs 11 residues. The CDR3 here is CASTGIETQYF. The CDR3 coding sequence is TGCGCCAGCACAGGGATAGAGACCCAGTACTTC.